This T cell receptor beta chain derives from a study of beta chain features in type 1 diabetes. Blood was collected once per donor into heparin, averaging around 120 mL. Remarks on this clone: Its antigen is still unknown.

Study findings and constraints: Among type 1 diabetes patients, VDJ junctions had fewer insertions and more deletions. Using cDNA template may skew counts toward highly expressing activated cells. Researchers report that Type 1 diabetes patients had moderately but significantly shorter TCRB CDR3s across all four CD4+ subsets.

Every isolated RNA sample was fully reverse transcribed, so sequencing captured expressed TCRB transcripts. Clones were sequenced by immunoSEQ multiplex PCR, and TCRdb holds only the in-frame ones, with some missing. The table has 350,000 to 400,000 clones, 10% to 15% seen once; the top ten hold around 0.0099%. V dropped 5 bases and J dropped 0 bases, with 14 bases sitting between them. CDR3 size: 17 residues. The germline gives CDR1 SEHNR, CDR2 FQNEAQ (reference sequence). This receptor was taken from a woman between 18 and 29 years old with type 1 diabetes. The chain is built from TRBV7-9 and TRBJ2-6; no firm D call. What was sequenced was naive CD4+ T cells from blood. The CDR3 DNA sequence: TGTGCCAGCAGCCCTACAGCCCTTTACTCTGGGGCCAACGTCCTGACTTTC. Its protein is CASSPTALYSGANVLTF.